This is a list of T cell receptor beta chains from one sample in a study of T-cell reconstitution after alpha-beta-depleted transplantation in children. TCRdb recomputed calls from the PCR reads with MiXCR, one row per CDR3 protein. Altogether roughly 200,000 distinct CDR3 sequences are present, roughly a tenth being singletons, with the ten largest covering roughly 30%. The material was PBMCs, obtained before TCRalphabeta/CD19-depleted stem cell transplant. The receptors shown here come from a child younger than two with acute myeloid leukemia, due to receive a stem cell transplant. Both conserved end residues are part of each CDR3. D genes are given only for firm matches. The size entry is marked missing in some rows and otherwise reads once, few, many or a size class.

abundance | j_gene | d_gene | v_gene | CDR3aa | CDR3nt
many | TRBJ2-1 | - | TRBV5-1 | CASSPGQSHNEQFF | TGCGCCAGCAGCCCTGGACAGAGCCACAATGAGCAGTTCTTC
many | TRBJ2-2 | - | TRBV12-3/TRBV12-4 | CASSLILRGNTGELFF | TGTGCCAGCAGTTTGATCCTTAGAGGGAACACCGGGGAGCTGTTTTTT
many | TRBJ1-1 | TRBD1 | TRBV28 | CASSSGQMNTEAFF | TGTGCCAGCAGTTCGGGACAGATGAACACTGAAGCTTTCTTT
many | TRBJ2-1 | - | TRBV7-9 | CASSLGPYNEQFF | TGTGCCAGCAGCTTAGGGCCGTACAATGAGCAGTTCTTC
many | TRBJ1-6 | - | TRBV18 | CASSPQGMDSPLHF | TGTGCCAGCTCACCTCAGGGTATGGATTCACCCCTCCACTTT
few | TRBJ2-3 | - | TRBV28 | CASSFRATKGTDTQYF | TGTGCCAGCAGTTTTCGGGCGACAAAAGGCACAGATACGCAGTATTTT
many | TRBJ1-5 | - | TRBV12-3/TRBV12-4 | CASSLVDRNQPQHF | TGTGCCAGCAGTTTAGTGGACCGCAATCAGCCCCAGCATTTT
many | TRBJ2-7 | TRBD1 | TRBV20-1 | CSARDRQTYEQYF | TGCAGTGCGAGGGACAGGCAAACCTACGAGCAGTACTTC
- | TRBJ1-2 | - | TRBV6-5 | CASSYWGVDGYTF | TGTGCCAGCAGTTATTGGGGGGTAGATGGCTACACCTTC
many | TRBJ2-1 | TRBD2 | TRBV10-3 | CAISESSGRAYNEQFF | TGTGCCATCAGTGAGTCTAGCGGGAGGGCCTACAATGAGCAGTTCTTC
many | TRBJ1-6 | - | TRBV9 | CASSAGMYNSPLHF | TGTGCCAGCAGCGCAGGGATGTATAATTCACCCCTCCACTTT
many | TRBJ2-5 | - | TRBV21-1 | CASSKTRLAGAQETQYF | TGTGCCAGCAGCAAAACCCGACTAGCGGGAGCCCAAGAGACCCAGTACTTC
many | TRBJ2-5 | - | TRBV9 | CASSVGSVYQETQYF | TGTGCCAGCAGCGTAGGTTCAGTGTACCAAGAGACCCAGTACTTC
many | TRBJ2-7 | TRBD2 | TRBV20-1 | CSARGEGSSYEQYF | TGCAGTGCTAGAGGGGAGGGATCCTCCTACGAGCAGTACTTC
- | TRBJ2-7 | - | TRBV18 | CASSPSGTSREQYF | TGTGCCAGCTCACCATCCGGGACCTCGAGGGAGCAGTACTTC
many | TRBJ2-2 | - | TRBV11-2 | CASSSQAGRGELFF | TGTGCCAGCAGCTCACAGGCGGGGCGCGGGGAGCTGTTTTTT
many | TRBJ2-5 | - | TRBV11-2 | CASSFWGHETQYF | TGTGCCAGCAGCTTTTGGGGACACGAGACCCAGTACTTC
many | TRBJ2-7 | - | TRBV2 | CASGLVSYEQYF | TGTGCCAGCGGGCTAGTCTCCTACGAGCAGTACTTC
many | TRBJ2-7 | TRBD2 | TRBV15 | CATSRDWAGGFNEQYF | TGTGCCACCAGCAGAGACTGGGCGGGAGGTTTCAACGAGCAGTACTTC
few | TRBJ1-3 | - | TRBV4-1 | CASSRGRTGNTIYF | TGCGCCAGCAGCCGGGGGAGAACTGGAAACACCATATATTTT
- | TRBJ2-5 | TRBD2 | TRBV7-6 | CASSSAATSGTETQYF | TGTGCCAGCAGCTCCGCCGCGACTAGCGGGACAGAGACCCAGTACTTC
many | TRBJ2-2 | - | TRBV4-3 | CASSPTRAGELFF | TGCGCCAGCAGCCCTACTAGGGCCGGGGAGCTGTTTTTT
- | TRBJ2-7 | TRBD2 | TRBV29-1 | CSVEEQTSGGLEQYF | TGCAGCGTTGAAGAACAGACTAGCGGGGGACTCGAGCAGTACTTC
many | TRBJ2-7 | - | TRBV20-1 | CSARRVDYEQYF | TGCAGTGCTAGACGGGTAGACTACGAGCAGTACTTC
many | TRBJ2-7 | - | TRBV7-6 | CASSLQRASYEQYF | TGTGCCAGCAGCTTACAACGGGCATCCTACGAGCAGTACTTC
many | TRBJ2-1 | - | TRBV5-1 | CASSPHLDGNSYNEQFF | TGCGCCAGCAGCCCACACCTAGACGGGAACTCCTACAATGAGCAGTTCTTC
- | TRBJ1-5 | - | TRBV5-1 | CTSSMTGDNQPQHF | TGCACCAGCAGCATGACAGGAGACAATCAGCCCCAGCATTTT
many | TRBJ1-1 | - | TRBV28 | CASTAGHFHTEAFF | TGTGCCAGCACTGCGGGACACTTCCACACTGAAGCTTTCTTT
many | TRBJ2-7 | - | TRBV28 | CASSYFGGSEQYF | TGTGCCAGCAGTTATTTTGGGGGTTCCGAGCAGTACTTC
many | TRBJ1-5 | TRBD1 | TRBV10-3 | CATKDREVNQPQHF | TGTGCCACAAAAGACAGGGAGGTCAATCAGCCCCAGCATTTT
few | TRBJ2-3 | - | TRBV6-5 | CASRGLDTQYF | TGTGCCAGCAGAGGCTTAGATACGCAGTATTTT
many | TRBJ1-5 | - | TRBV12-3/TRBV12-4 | CASSLEGGQPQHF | TGTGCCAGCAGTTTAGAGGGCGGTCAGCCCCAGCATTTT
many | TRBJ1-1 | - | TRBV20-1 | CSASQIQIGAFF | TGCAGTGCTTCACAGATACAGATAGGGGCTTTCTTT
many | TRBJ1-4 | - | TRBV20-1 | CSASGTTNEKLFF | TGCAGTGCTAGCGGGACAACTAATGAAAAACTGTTTTTT
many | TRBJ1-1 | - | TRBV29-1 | CSVTFGGSGTEAFF | TGCAGCGTTACGTTCGGGGGGTCGGGCACTGAAGCTTTCTTT
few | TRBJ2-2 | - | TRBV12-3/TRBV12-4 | CASSLRLGSANTGELFF | TGTGCCAGCAGCCTTCGCTTAGGTAGCGCGAACACCGGGGAGCTGTTTTTT
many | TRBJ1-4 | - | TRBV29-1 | CSVEVRGQNEKLFF | TGCAGCGTTGAAGTTAGAGGACAGAATGAAAAACTGTTTTTT
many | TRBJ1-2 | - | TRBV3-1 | CASSSGTTNYGYTF | TGTGCCAGCAGCTCCGGGACAACCAACTATGGCTACACCTTC
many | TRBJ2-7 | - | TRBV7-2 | CASSLAGQSPEQYF | TGTGCCAGCAGCTTAGCGGGGCAGAGCCCCGAGCAGTACTTC
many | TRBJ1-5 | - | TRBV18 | CASSAEDYSNQPQHF | TGTGCCAGCTCAGCAGAAGACTATAGCAATCAGCCCCAGCATTTT
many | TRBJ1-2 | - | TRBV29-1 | CSVEQGHGYTF | TGCAGCGTTGAACAGGGGCATGGCTACACCTTC
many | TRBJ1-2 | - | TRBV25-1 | CASSDPGRANYGYTF | TGTGCCAGCAGTGACCCGGGCCGAGCTAACTATGGCTACACCTTC
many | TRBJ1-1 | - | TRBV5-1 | CASSSGAVNTEAFF | TGCGCCAGCAGCTCCGGGGCGGTGAACACTGAAGCTTTCTTT
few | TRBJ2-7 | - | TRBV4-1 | CASSPGRLPYEQYF | TGCGCCAGCAGTCCCGGGCGGCTTCCCTACGAGCAGTACTTC
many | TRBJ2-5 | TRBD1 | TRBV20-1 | CSARGGDRETQYF | TGCAGTGCTAGAGGAGGGGACAGGGAGACCCAGTACTTC
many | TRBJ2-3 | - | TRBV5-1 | CASSGGAFTDTQYF | TGCGCCAGCAGCGGCGGGGCATTCACAGATACGCAGTATTTT
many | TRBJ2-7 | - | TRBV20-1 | CSARGDNSYEQYF | TGCAGTGCTAGAGGGGACAACTCCTACGAGCAGTACTTC
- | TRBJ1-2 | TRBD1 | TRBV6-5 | CASSYSSGQGLGYTF | TGTGCCAGCAGTTACTCCTCAGGACAGGGCTTGGGCTACACCTTC
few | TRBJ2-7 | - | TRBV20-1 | CSARDRVYPYEQYF | TGCAGTGCTAGAGACCGGGTTTACCCCTACGAGCAGTACTTC
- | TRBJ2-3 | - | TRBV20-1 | CSAPDGGGADTQYF | TGCAGTGCTCCAGACGGAGGGGGGGCAGATACGCAGTATTTT
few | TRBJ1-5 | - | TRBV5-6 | CASSNGGAQPQHF | TGTGCCAGCAGCAATGGGGGAGCGCAGCCCCAGCATTTT
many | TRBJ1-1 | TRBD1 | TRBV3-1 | CASSQVGPGGAFF | TGTGCCAGCAGCCAAGTTGGGCCAGGGGGAGCTTTCTTT
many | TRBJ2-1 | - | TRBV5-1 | CASSLAEHNEQFF | TGCGCCAGCAGCTTAGCTGAGCACAATGAGCAGTTCTTC
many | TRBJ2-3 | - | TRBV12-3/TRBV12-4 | CASSSQTDTQYF | TGTGCCAGCAGTTCCCAGACAGATACGCAGTATTTT
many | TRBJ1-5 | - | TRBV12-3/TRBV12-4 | CAGLRDGGTTGNQPQHF | TGTGCCGGCCTCCGGGACGGTGGTACAACGGGCAATCAGCCCCAGCATTTT
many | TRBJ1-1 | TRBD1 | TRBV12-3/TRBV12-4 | CASSHDRGGNTEAFF | TGTGCCAGCAGTCATGACAGGGGAGGGAACACTGAAGCTTTCTTT
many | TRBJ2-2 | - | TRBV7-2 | CASSLVAGPIGELFF | TGTGCCAGCAGCTTAGTTGCGGGGCCCATCGGGGAGCTGTTTTTT
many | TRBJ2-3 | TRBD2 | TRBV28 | CASRTSSGLTDTQYF | TGTGCCAGCAGGACCTCTAGCGGTCTCACAGATACGCAGTATTTT